This T cell receptor beta chain was identified during a study of regulatory and conventional T cells in RAG deficiency. Conventional CD4+ T cells were sorted from blood as CD25-low CD127-high cells. The protocol was immunoSEQ multiplex PCR, while the TCRdb copy is restricted to in-frame clones and leaves out a portion. The sample yields about 46,000 clones, 70% to 90% seen once. Trimming shortened V by 7 bases and J by 8 bases, and 18 bases separated the two germline ends. Per the germline V gene, CDR1 is MNHNS and CDR2 is SASEGT. The CDR3 contains 14 residues. The same data also went into a second study, on regulatory T cells. That report adds: The primer mix had 52 TRBV and 13 TRBJ primers.

The rearrangement joins TRBV6-1 to TRBJ1-5; D might be TRBD1 (6 bases). Material for sequencing was CD4+ effector T cells sorted from blood. This TCR came from a human donor in good health. In DNA, the CDR3 is TGTGCCAGCACGGGGTTAGGCAGGGGTGAGCCCCAGCATTTT. It codes for CASTGLGRGEPQHF.